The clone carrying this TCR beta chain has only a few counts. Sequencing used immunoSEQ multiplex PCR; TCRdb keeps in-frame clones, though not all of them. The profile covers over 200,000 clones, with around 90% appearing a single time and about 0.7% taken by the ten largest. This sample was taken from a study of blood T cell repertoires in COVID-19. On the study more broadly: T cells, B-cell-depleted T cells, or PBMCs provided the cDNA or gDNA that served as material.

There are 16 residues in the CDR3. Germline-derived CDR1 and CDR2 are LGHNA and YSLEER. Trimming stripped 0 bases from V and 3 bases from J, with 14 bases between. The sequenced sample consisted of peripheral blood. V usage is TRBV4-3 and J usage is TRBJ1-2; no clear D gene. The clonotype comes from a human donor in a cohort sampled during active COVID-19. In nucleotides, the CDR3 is TGCGCCAGCAGCCAAGAGGCGTACAGATCTGACTATGGCTACACCTTC. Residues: CASSQEAYRSDYGYTF.